This TCR beta chain was profiled in a study of T cell repertoires in cytomegalovirus infection. Study at large: Carrying CMV and the relevant HLA type showed in public TCR beta signatures.

Regarding the study as a whole: CMV-specific HLA-C-restricted TCR beta clonotypes dominated the ex vivo response. CMV carriers with the relevant HLA were identified by cumulative public TCR beta family frequency.

As regards this clonotype: The target antigen is unknown.

One entry per CDR3 protein results from TCRdb running MiXCR on the reads. The sample has hundreds of thousands of distinct CDR3 sequences; roughly 31% are singletons. The CDR3 covers 16 residues. Germline CDR1 reads SEHNR; CDR2 reads FQNEAQ (reference sequence). V was clipped by 5 bases and J by 5 bases, with 21 bases between them. The sequenced material came from PBMCs. The TCR comes from a human donor in good health (CMV status not recorded). Some clones in this sample may be carry-over from other donors' samples. The rearrangement links TRBV7-9 to TRBJ1-1; D is possibly TRBD1 (5 bases). CDR3 protein: CASSTPGASFQTEAFF. The CDR3 DNA follows: TGTGCCAGCAGCACCCCCGGGGCCTCCTTTCAAACTGAAGCTTTCTTT.